This TCR beta chain is drawn from a study of T cell repertoires in cytomegalovirus infection. Overall study context: Newly reported HLA-C-restricted and thoroughly characterized HLA-B-restricted CMV epitopes were employed. Study-level results: The ex vivo response was dominated by HLA-C-restricted CMV-specific TCR beta clonotypes.

TCRdb processed the reads anew with MiXCR; each CDR3 protein has one entry. The sample includes about 920,000 distinct CDR3 sequences, approximately 31% of them seen just once. A word on this clonotype: Its matching antigen is unknown.

The starting material was cultured CD8+ T cells from PBMCs, obtained from culture after CMV antigen stimulation. The origin of this receptor is a human donor in good health (CMV status not recorded). Some clones in this sample may be carry-over from other donors' samples.

The CDR3, as DNA: TGTGCCTCCACAGGGGATCCCAATGAGCAGTTCTTC. As protein: CASTGDPNEQFF. The chain combines TRBV9 with TRBJ2-1, with 7 positions matching TRBD1. CDR1 is SGDLS and CDR2 is YYNGEE in the germline V gene. Losses at the gene ends were 10 bases for V and 6 bases for J; bases not matched to a gene: 7. The CDR3 is 12 residues long.